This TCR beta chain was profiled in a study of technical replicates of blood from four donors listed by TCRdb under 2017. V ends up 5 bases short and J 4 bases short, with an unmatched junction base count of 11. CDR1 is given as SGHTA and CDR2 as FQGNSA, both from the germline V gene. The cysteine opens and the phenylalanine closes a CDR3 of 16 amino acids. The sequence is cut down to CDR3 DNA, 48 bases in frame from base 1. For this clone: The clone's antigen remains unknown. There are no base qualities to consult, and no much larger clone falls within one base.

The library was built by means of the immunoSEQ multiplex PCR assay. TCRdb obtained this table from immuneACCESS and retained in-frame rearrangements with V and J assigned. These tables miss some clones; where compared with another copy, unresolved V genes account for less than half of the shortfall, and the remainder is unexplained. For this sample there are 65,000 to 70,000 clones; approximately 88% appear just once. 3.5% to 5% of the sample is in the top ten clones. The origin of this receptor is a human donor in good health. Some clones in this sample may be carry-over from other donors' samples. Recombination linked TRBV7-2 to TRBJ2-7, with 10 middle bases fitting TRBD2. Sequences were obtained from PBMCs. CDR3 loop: CASSRGGSGRGYEQYF. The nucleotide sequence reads TGTGCCAGCAGCAGGGGGGGCAGCGGGAGGGGTTACGAGCAGTACTTC.